The rows below give T cell receptor beta chains drawn from one sample of a study of blood T cell repertoires in COVID-19. This table comes from immunoSEQ multiplex PCR, and its TCRdb copy is limited to in-frame clones, with some not included. The profile covers roughly 37,000 clones, with roughly 80% appearing a single time and 13% to 15% taken by the ten largest. What was sequenced was peripheral blood. The receptors were gathered from a human donor in a cohort sampled during active COVID-19. CDR3s leave out the opening cysteine and the closing phenylalanine or tryptophan. Fields, in order: J gene, V gene, CDR3 protein.

j_gene: TRBJ1-5
v_gene: TRBV7-9
CDR3aa: ASSPTFSNQPQH

j_gene: TRBJ2-3
v_gene: TRBV9
CDR3aa: ASSVVEFGGTQY

j_gene: TRBJ2-1
v_gene: TRBV13
CDR3aa: ASSLTSGYNEQF

j_gene: TRBJ2-1
v_gene: TRBV6-4
CDR3aa: ASSDSGRKNEQF

j_gene: TRBJ2-1
v_gene: TRBV7-3
CDR3aa: ASSSNPGIAYEQF

j_gene: TRBJ1-3
v_gene: TRBV18
CDR3aa: ASSQGNTIY

j_gene: TRBJ2-3
v_gene: TRBV4-2
CDR3aa: ASSQEGQGIHTQY

j_gene: TRBJ1-5
v_gene: TRBV6-1
CDR3aa: ASSEAGGGNQPQH

j_gene: TRBJ1-6
v_gene: TRBV10-3
CDR3aa: AISESRGGVSPLH

j_gene: TRBJ1-5
v_gene: TRBV2
CDR3aa: ASAGTGHSNQPQH

j_gene: TRBJ2-7
v_gene: TRBV7-2
CDR3aa: ASSWQGSSYEQY

j_gene: TRBJ1-5
v_gene: TRBV7-2
CDR3aa: ASSLHGTGGYQPQH

j_gene: TRBJ1-5
v_gene: TRBV5-5
CDR3aa: ASSLGNRAPNQPQH

j_gene: TRBJ2-1
v_gene: TRBV12-2
CDR3aa: ASRSCRDREWGEQF

j_gene: TRBJ1-2
v_gene: TRBV25-1
CDR3aa: ASSDPDRGSNYGYT

j_gene: TRBJ1-1
v_gene: TRBV12-3/TRBV12-4
CDR3aa: ASRYGQNTEAF

j_gene: TRBJ1-5
v_gene: TRBV20-1
CDR3aa: SASGGSGNQPQH

j_gene: TRBJ1-1
v_gene: TRBV2
CDR3aa: ASSVSVNTEAF

j_gene: TRBJ1-4
v_gene: TRBV15
CDR3aa: ATSRVRGSGEKLF

j_gene: TRBJ1-2
v_gene: TRBV27
CDR3aa: ASSLGAGDGYT

j_gene: TRBJ1-2
v_gene: TRBV28
CDR3aa: ASSLSGQGITNYGYT

j_gene: TRBJ2-5
v_gene: TRBV6-5
CDR3aa: ASKGGGLADTAQY

j_gene: TRBJ1-4
v_gene: TRBV11-3
CDR3aa: ASSPGTGYEKLF

j_gene: TRBJ2-1
v_gene: TRBV9
CDR3aa: ASSVAGVVVINEQF

j_gene: TRBJ2-1
v_gene: TRBV7-3
CDR3aa: ASSLTSSGGNEQF

j_gene: TRBJ1-2
v_gene: TRBV3-1/TRBV3-2
CDR3aa: ASSQQGSAGAHGYT

j_gene: TRBJ1-2
v_gene: TRBV25-1
CDR3aa: ASSVTGGSNYGYT

j_gene: TRBJ1-3
v_gene: TRBV7-2
CDR3aa: ASSRGQEGFGNTIY

j_gene: TRBJ1-2
v_gene: TRBV10-3
CDR3aa: ATQGGGDYGYT

j_gene: TRBJ2-2
v_gene: TRBV7-3
CDR3aa: ASTGAGRDTGELF

j_gene: TRBJ1-3
v_gene: TRBV18
CDR3aa: ASSSGPRNTIY

j_gene: TRBJ2-3
v_gene: TRBV6-2/TRBV6-3
CDR3aa: ASSYFTTGGTDTQY

j_gene: TRBJ1-2
v_gene: TRBV7-2
CDR3aa: ASSLGQGSLGYT

j_gene: TRBJ1-1
v_gene: TRBV6-5
CDR3aa: ASPPQGYTEAF

j_gene: TRBJ2-1
v_gene: TRBV7-9
CDR3aa: ASSPQAGVTYNEQF

j_gene: TRBJ1-5
v_gene: TRBV7-2
CDR3aa: ASSLFGSNQPQH

j_gene: TRBJ1-6
v_gene: TRBV18
CDR3aa: ASSPDRDSPLH

j_gene: TRBJ1-2
v_gene: TRBV19
CDR3aa: ASRWTPGGASGYT

j_gene: TRBJ2-1
v_gene: TRBV2
CDR3aa: ASSQGNEQF

j_gene: TRBJ2-4
v_gene: TRBV28
CDR3aa: ASSFPEVNIQY

j_gene: TRBJ2-2
v_gene: TRBV5-6
CDR3aa: ASSLALAGTGELF

j_gene: TRBJ1-2
v_gene: TRBV7-9
CDR3aa: ASSLARQGNYGYT

j_gene: TRBJ2-3
v_gene: TRBV5-6
CDR3aa: ASSTQTSGGTDTQY

j_gene: TRBJ1-3
v_gene: TRBV29-1
CDR3aa: SVEGTGQPPIY

j_gene: TRBJ2-1
v_gene: TRBV4-3
CDR3aa: ASSQEGGSYNEQF

j_gene: TRBJ1-2
v_gene: TRBV15
CDR3aa: ATSRGGGGVDGYT

j_gene: TRBJ2-7
v_gene: TRBV6-5
CDR3aa: ASRGTNSYEQY

j_gene: TRBJ1-6
v_gene: TRBV14
CDR3aa: ASSQGRGFSYNSPLH

j_gene: TRBJ2-3
v_gene: TRBV9
CDR3aa: ASSVVNAGTDTQY

j_gene: TRBJ2-1
v_gene: TRBV4-2
CDR3aa: ASSQDINREWNEQF